The text below deals with one T cell receptor (beta chain). The antigen remains unidentified. TCR beta cDNA libraries included unique molecular identifiers. MiXCR, applied by TCRdb to the PCR reads, yields one record per CDR3 protein. Of under 900,000 distinct CDR3 sequences listed, approximately 53% were seen once; the top ten hold 4% to 5.5%. The record originates from a study of post-analysis software for immune sequencing data. Findings and caveats of the study: About five TRBV segments appeared more often in patients than in controls, and TRBV5-6, TRBV5-1 and TRBV20-1 were among these. Patients with multiple sclerosis recorded significantly lower normalized Chao1 diversity than controls, the study found.

The CDR3 covers 14 residues. CDR1 SQVTM and CDR2 ANQGSEA come from the germline V gene. V lost 4 bases to trimming and J lost 5 bases; unmatched junction nucleotides: 7. This sequence joins TRBV29-1 and TRBJ2-5; 10 bases line up with TRBD2. This TCR came from a girl between 5 and 17 years old with multiple sclerosis. Source material: blood. In DNA, the CDR3 is TGCAGCGTTGGAAGGCTAGCGGGAGCGGAGACCCAGTACTTC. Protein: CSVGRLAGAETQYF.